The source of this T cell receptor (beta chain) is a study of cytomegalovirus exposure and HLA in healthy donors. Study information: T cells numbering about 179 million yielded approximately 120 million unique TCR beta sequences in an earlier analysis.

Amplification used 60 Vbeta primers and 13 Jbeta primers. Libraries were prepared by immunoSEQ multiplex PCR; TCRdb keeps only in-frame clonotypes and omits some of them. This sample has 30,000 to 40,000 clones, with roughly 64% found just once. With regard to this clone: The antigen remains unidentified.

Regarding the study as a whole: Based on reports, TCR beta sequences accurately predicted HLA-A and HLA-B alleles for most subjects. Sequence variants that were highly shared formed a cluster that was likely a sequencing artifact. It was 150 to 200 TCR beta chains that were listed as cytomegalovirus-associated.

The sequence was collected from a man aged 40-55 years in good health and CMV-seropositive. Source material: PBMCs.

DNA for the CDR3: TGTGCCAGCAGCTGGGGGGACCCACCCCTCCACTTT. Encoded protein: CASSWGDPPLHF. The chain links TRBV5-6 to TRBJ1-6, with D possibly being TRBD1 (5 bases). Deletions cut 3 bases from V and 11 bases from J, with 9 bases between. The CDR3 length is 12 residues. Germline loops: CDR1 SGHDT, CDR2 YYEEEE.